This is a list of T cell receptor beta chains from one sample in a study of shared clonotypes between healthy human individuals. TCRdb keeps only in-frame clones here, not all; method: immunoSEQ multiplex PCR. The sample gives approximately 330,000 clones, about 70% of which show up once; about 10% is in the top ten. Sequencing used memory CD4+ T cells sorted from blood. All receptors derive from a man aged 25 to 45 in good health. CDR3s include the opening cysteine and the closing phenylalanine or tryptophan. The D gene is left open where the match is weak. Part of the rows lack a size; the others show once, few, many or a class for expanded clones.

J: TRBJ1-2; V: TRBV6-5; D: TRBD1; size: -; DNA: TGTGCCAGCAACCGGGGACAGGGGGCTTCTAGTGGCTACACCTTC; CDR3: CASNRGQGASSGYTF
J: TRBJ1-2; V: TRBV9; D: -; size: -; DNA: TGTGCCAGCAGCGACGACAGGAACTATGGCTACACCTTC; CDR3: CASSDDRNYGYTF
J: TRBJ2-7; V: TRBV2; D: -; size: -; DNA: TGTGCCAGCAGTGATGTGACGAGGGATGAGGACGAGCAGTACTTC; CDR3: CASSDVTRDEDEQYF
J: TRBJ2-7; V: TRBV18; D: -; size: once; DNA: TGTGCCAGCTCACCACGGGGGGTATACGAGCAGTACTTC; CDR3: CASSPRGVYEQYF
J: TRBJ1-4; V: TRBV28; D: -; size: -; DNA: TGTGCCAGCGTTGGCGGGGGGGGATGGAATGAAAAACTGTTTTTT; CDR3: CASVGGGGWNEKLFF
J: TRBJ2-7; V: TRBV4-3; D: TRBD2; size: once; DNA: TGCGCCAGCAGCCAACAACAAGCGGGACTGTACGAGCAGTACTTC; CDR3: CASSQQQAGLYEQYF
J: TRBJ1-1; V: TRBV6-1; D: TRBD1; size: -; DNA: TGTGCCAGCAGCGTAGGGACAGGGCGTGACCTATTAGCTTTCTTT; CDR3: CASSVGTGRDLLAFF
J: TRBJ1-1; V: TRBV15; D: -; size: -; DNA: TGTGCCACCAGCAGAGTAGACCCGGAGGTGGGGGCTTTCTTT; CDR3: CATSRVDPEVGAFF
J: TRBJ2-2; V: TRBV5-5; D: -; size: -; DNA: TGTGCCAGCAGCGTTTTAGGTGGCACCTTCGCGAACACCGGGGAGCTGTTTTTT; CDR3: CASSVLGGTFANTGELFF
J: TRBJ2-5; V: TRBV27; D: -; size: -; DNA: TGTGCCAGCAGTTCGAAATATGGGGAGACCCAGTACTTC; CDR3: CASSSKYGETQYF
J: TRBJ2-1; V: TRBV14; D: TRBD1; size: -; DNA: TGTGCCAGCAGCCGGTTGGACAGGGGCATAGCGAATGAGCAGTTCTTC; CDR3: CASSRLDRGIANEQFF
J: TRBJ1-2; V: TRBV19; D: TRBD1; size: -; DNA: TGTGCCAGCCGCCCCGGGACAGGGGGTAGTGGCTACACCTTC; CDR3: CASRPGTGGSGYTF
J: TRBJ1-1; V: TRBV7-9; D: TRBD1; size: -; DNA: TGTGCCAGCAGCTTAACTCTGCAGGGGGCGCGTCCTGAAGCTTTCTTT; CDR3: CASSLTLQGARPEAFF
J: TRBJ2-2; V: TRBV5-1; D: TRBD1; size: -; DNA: TGCGCCAGCAGCTTGGTCCTACAGGGGGCCCGGACCGGGGAGCTGTTTTTT; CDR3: CASSLVLQGARTGELFF
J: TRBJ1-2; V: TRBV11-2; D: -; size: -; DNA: TGTGCCAGCAGCTTATTACCAGGGGAAGTTGGCTACACCTTC; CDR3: CASSLLPGEVGYTF
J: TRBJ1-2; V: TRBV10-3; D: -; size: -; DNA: TGTGCCATCAGTGAGTCGGCTGCTAACTATGGCTACACCTTC; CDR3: CAISESAANYGYTF
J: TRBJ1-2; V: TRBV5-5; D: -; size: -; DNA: TGTGCCAGCAGCCCCGGCGGTCGGGACACTAACTATGGCTACACCTTC; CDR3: CASSPGGRDTNYGYTF
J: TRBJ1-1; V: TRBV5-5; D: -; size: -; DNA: TGTGCCAGCATGGGAGGGGTGAACACTGAAGCTTTCTTT; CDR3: CASMGGVNTEAFF
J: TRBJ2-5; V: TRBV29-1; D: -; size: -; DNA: TGCAGCGCTGCCGAAGCAGCCCTGGAGGCCCAGTACTTC; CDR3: CSAAEAALEAQYF
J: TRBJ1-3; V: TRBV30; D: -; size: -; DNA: TGTGCCTGGAGTGTGACGGCCTCTGGAAACACCATATATTTT; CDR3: CAWSVTASGNTIYF
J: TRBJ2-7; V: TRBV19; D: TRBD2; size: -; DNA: TGTGCCAGTAGTATAATAGCGGGAGGGGAGTACGAGCAGTACTTC; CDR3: CASSIIAGGEYEQYF
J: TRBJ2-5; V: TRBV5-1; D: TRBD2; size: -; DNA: TGCGCCAGCAGCCCCGGGGTAGCGGGGGTCCTTCAAGAGACCCAGTACTTC; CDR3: CASSPGVAGVLQETQYF
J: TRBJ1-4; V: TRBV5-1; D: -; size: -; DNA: TGCGCCAGCAGCCTGGCGGCATCCCGCCGGGAAAAACTGTTTTTT; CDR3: CASSLAASRREKLFF
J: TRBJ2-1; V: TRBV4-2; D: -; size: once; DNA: TGTGCCAGCAGCCAAGGATCCCCAACCAATGAGCAGTTCTTC; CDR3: CASSQGSPTNEQFF
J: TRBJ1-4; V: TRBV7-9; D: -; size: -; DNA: TGTGCCAGCAGCTCCCAGAAGTTGACTAATGAAAAACTGTTTTTT; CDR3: CASSSQKLTNEKLFF
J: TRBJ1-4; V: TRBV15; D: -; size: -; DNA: TGTGCCACCAGCAGTAGGGGAGTAAATGAAAAACTGTTTTTT; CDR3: CATSSRGVNEKLFF
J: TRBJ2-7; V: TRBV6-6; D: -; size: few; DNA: TGTGCCAGCAGTCCCCGACAGTTCTACGAGCAGTACTTC; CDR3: CASSPRQFYEQYF